The sequence of this TCR beta chain was determined in a study of T cells in Graves' hyperthyroidism and ophthalmopathy. The wider study: Blood from the periphery was taken at initial diagnosis, before any treatment. Study conclusions and caveats: Most thyroid clonotypes expanded above 0.001 appeared in blood too.

Lactation, pregnancy, other autoimmune disease or uncontrolled infection excluded patients. TCR beta CDR3 region amplification was performed from RNA transcripts. A set of HTBI primers served as the primers for a first-round RT-PCR of the TCR CDR3. TCRdb analysed the multiplex PCR reads with MiXCR anew, one entry per CDR3 protein. The data show about 610,000 distinct CDR3 sequences, about 14% seen once. This clonotype was observed a few times. Its cognate antigen is unknown. The germline V and J ends were trimmed by 2 bases and 13 bases, with 6 bases remaining between them. This CDR3 region has 11 residues. Germline V lookup: CDR1 SEHNR, CDR2 FQNEAQ (reference sequence).

The specimen was blood. This receptor was taken from a woman aged 40 to 50 with Graves' ophthalmopathy. The genes are TRBV7-9 and TRBJ1-6; D not resolved. CDR3 bases: TGTGCCAGCAGCTTAAGAGGGCCCCTCCACTTT. Translation: CASSLRGPLHF. The variable domain in full, with the rest retrieved from reference TRBV7-9 and TRBJ1-6, is DTGVSQNPRHKITKRGQNVTFRCDPISEHNRLYWYRQTLGQGPEFLTYFQNEAQLEKSRLLSDRFSAERPKGSFSTLEIQRTEQGDSAMYLCASSLRGPLHFGNGTRLTVT.